The 5 T cell receptor beta chains in this list originate from one sample, sequenced in a study of blood T cell repertoires in COVID-19. Data came from immunoSEQ multiplex PCR; TCRdb stores just in-frame clones and leaves some out. Found here are about 120,000 clones, about 81% of them singletons; the top ten hold 15% to 20%. The sample consisted of peripheral blood. The receptors come from a man aged 25 to 40 with COVID-19, enrolled during active disease.

The chain has TRBV11-2 and TRBJ1-2; 7 bases match TRBD1. The CDR3 has 12 residues. The germline CDR1 and CDR2 sequences are SGHAT and FQNNGV. The ends lost 4 bases at V and 8 bases at J; junction bases unmatched: 4. The CDR3 loop reads CASSSQGRGYTF. Written as DNA, the CDR3 is TGTGCCAGCAGCTCACAGGGGCGCGGCTACACCTTC. Full variable domain (remainder filled in from reference TRBV11-2 and TRBJ1-2): EAGVAQSPRYKIIEKRQSVAFWCNPISGHATLYWYQQILGQGPKLLIQFQNNGVVDDSQLPKDRFSAERLKGVDSTLKIQPAKLEDSAVYLCASSSQGRGYTFGSGTRLTVV.

Here the CDR3 reads CASIFCSLTDTQYF. The CDR3 DNA reads TGTGCCAGCATCTTCTGTTCCCTCACAGATACGCAGTATTTT. V and J are TRBV6-5 and TRBJ2-3, with unresolved D. The V end was cut by 7 bases, the J end by 2 bases, with 13 bases between. The CDR3 is made up of 14 amino acids. Germline CDR1 reads MNHEY; CDR2 reads SVGAGI.

This clone was picked up one time. The genes are TRBV10-2 and TRBJ1-2, with 9 bases fitting TRBD1. Losses at the gene ends were 2 bases for V and 7 bases for J; bases not matched to a gene: 2. From germline, CDR1 is WSHSY and CDR2 SAAADI. This CDR3 has 13 amino acids. CDR3 sequence (DNA): TGCGCCAGCAGTGAGGGGGACAGGGCTGGCTACACCTTC. Translation: CASSEGDRAGYTF.

The CDR3 loop is CAWTLAGLTDTQYF. As DNA, the CDR3 is TGTGCCTGGACCCTAGCGGGCCTCACAGATACGCAGTATTTT. The V and J genes are TRBV30 and TRBJ2-3; 8 nucleotides align to TRBD2. Losses at the gene ends were 4 bases for V and 2 bases for J; bases not matched to a gene: 5. The germline gives CDR1 GTSNPN, CDR2 SVGIG (reference sequence). The CDR3 is made up of 14 amino acids.

The chain employs TRBV12-5 and TRBJ2-7, with 7 bases lining up with TRBD1. V shed 0 bases, J shed 7 bases, and the junction held 15 bases outside the gene matches. Per germline, CDR1 LGHNT and CDR2 FRNRAP. The CDR3 totals 17 residues. The CDR3 nucleotides are TGTGCTAGTGGTTTGGTACAGGGGAAAGGACCGCGTTTTGAGCAGTACTTC. Its translation: CASGLVQGKGPRFEQYF.